Listed here is a single T cell receptor (beta chain). Profiling relied on immunoSEQ multiplex PCR, and the TCRdb table lists in-frame clones only, not all of them. This table holds roughly 250,000 clones, around 90% found once. This specimen belongs to a study of blood T cell repertoires in COVID-19. The CDR3 has 16 residues. Germline CDR1 reads SNHLY; CDR2 reads FYNNEI. J lost 5 bases, V lost 8 bases, and 15 bases had no gene match. The sequence was collected from a woman under 40 with acute COVID-19. The V and J genes are TRBV2 and TRBJ2-5, with 9 bases that match TRBD2. Sequencing was performed on PBMCs or T cells enriched from blood (not recorded which). The CDR3 sequence: CASWKTSGTGRETQYF. In nucleotides, the CDR3 is TGTGCCAGCTGGAAGACTAGCGGAACAGGTAGGGAGACCCAGTACTTC.